These 6 T cell receptor beta chains were sequenced from one sample in a study of T cell changes during pregnancy in multiple sclerosis. Libraries were prepared by immunoSEQ multiplex PCR; TCRdb keeps only in-frame clonotypes and omits some of them. This table has tens of thousands of clones, roughly 90% appearing once. Source: peripheral blood, taken in the second trimester of pregnancy. All receptors derive from a female donor with multiple sclerosis, enrolled in a pregnancy study.

The chain combines TRBV11-3 with TRBJ2-1, with TRBD1 identical over 7 bases. Germline V gives CDR1 SGHNT, CDR2 YENEEA. This CDR3 is 15 amino acids long. V dropped 2 bases and J dropped 0; count of bases not matched to a gene: 1. Written as DNA, the CDR3 is TGTGCCAGCAGCTTACGGGACAGCTCCTACAATGAGCAGTTCTTC. Translation gives CASSLRDSSYNEQFF.

V gene TRBV18 combines with J gene TRBJ2-5; tentative D call: TRBD2 (5 bases). Germline values: CDR1 KGHSH, CDR2 LQKENI. Trimming pared 3 bases from V and 0 bases from J, leaving 11 bases between. The CDR3 contains 15 residues. The CDR3: CASSPDLGYQETQYF. The CDR3 nucleotides are TGTGCCAGCTCACCGGACTTAGGGTACCAAGAGACCCAGTACTTC.

This clone has more than one count but fewer than ten. V gene TRBV5-1 combines with J gene TRBJ2-2; 10 nucleotides line up with TRBD1. V lost 0 bases to trimming and J lost 6 bases; unmatched junction nucleotides: 2. CDR3 length equals 15 residues. CDR1 and CDR2 (germline): SGHRS, YFSETQ. CDR3 loop: CASSLAGTGAGELFF. The CDR3 nucleotides are TGCGCCAGCAGCTTGGCTGGGACAGGGGCCGGGGAGCTGTTTTTT.

The chain joins TRBV19 to TRBJ2-2, with unresolved D. Trimming shortened V by 8 bases and J by 1 base, and 11 bases separated the two germline ends. There are 14 residues in the CDR3. Germline V gene lookup returns CDR1 LNHDA and CDR2 SQIVND (reference sequence). In nucleotides, the CDR3 is TGTGCCAGTGGAACAGATATGAACACCGGGGAGCTGTTTTTT. Its protein product is CASGTDMNTGELFF.

The gene calls are TRBV6-1 and TRBJ2-1, with 9 bases fitting TRBD1. The V and J ends lost 6 bases and 4 bases, in that order; junction bases with no gene match: 4. The CDR3 contains 14 residues. Germline V lookup: CDR1 MNHNS, CDR2 SASEGT. CDR3 bases: TGTGCCAGCAGGGGACAGGGTTCTTACAATGAGCAGTTCTTC. Its translation is CASRGQGSYNEQFF.

This sequence joins TRBV29-1 and TRBJ1-1; possibly TRBD1 for D (5 bases). The CDR3 has 13 amino acids. The ends were cut back, 7 bases at V and 4 bases at J, with 16 bases in the middle. Germline V gene lookup returns CDR1 SQVTM and CDR2 ANQGSEA. The CDR3 sequence: CSAGRDGSTEAFF. In DNA, the CDR3 is TGCAGCGCTGGACGGGACGGGAGCACTGAAGCTTTCTTT.